Detailed here is one TCR beta chain. V shed 2 bases and J 5 bases; nucleotides not matched to a gene: 11. This CDR3 comprises 16 residues. Per germline, CDR1 MNHEY and CDR2 SMNVEV (reference sequence). The data derive from a study of technical replicates of blood from a few donors. TCRdb keeps only in-frame clones here, not all; method: immunoSEQ multiplex PCR. The sample records 65,000 to 85,000 clones, approximately 93% being singletons. The TCR originated in a human donor in good health. Sequencing used T cells isolated from PBMCs. V is TRBV27 and J is TRBJ2-7; 8 bases agree with TRBD1. The CDR3 coding sequence is TGTGCCAGCAGTTTAGGGGTCGGGACAGGCGATGACGAGCAGTACTTC. It yields the protein CASSLGVGTGDDEQYF.